Below are 5 T cell receptor beta chains sequenced from a single sample in a study of blood T cell repertoires in COVID-19. The repertoire was sequenced with immunoSEQ multiplex PCR; TCRdb's copy has only in-frame clones and lacks some. This table has 190,000 or so clones, about 91% appearing once. Material for sequencing was PBMCs or T cells enriched from blood (not recorded which). Receptor source: a young man with acute COVID-19.

The CDR3 reads CASRGGRGQGNTGELFF. The CDR3 DNA reads as TGTGCCAGCAGGGGTGGGCGGGGCCAGGGGAACACCGGGGAGCTGTTTTTT. The chain is built from TRBV9 and TRBJ2-2; D is possibly TRBD2 (6 bases). CDR1 and CDR2 from the germline V gene are SGDLS and YYNGEE. The CDR3 is made up of 17 amino acids. V lost 5 bases and J lost 1, with 18 bases in between.

V gene TRBV28 combines with J gene TRBJ2-7; D is possibly TRBD1 (5 bases). The CDR3 runs 14 residues. V was cut by 8 bases and J by 0 bases, with 14 bases left in between. Germline V gene lookup returns CDR1 MDHEN and CDR2 SYDVKM. The CDR3 DNA is TGTGCCAGCCTCCAGGGCCGACGCTCCTACGAGCAGTACTTC. Its protein is CASLQGRRSYEQYF. The full variable domain, completed using reference TRBV28 and TRBJ2-7, is DVKVTQSSRYLVKRTGEKVFLECVQDMDHENMFWYRQDPGLGLRLIYFSYDVKMKEKGDIPEGYSVSREKKERFSLILESASTNQTSMYLCASLQGRRSYEQYFGPGTRLTVT.

The V and J genes are TRBV28 and TRBJ2-3; TRBD2 aligns across 10 bases. Per germline, CDR1 MDHEN and CDR2 SYDVKM. CDR3 length: 15 amino acids. The trim removed 7 bases at V and 4 bases at J, leaving 8 bases unmatched. The CDR3: CASTSLAGGADTQYF. CDR3 in DNA: TGTGCCAGCACCTCTTTAGCGGGAGGCGCAGATACGCAGTATTTT.

The V call is TRBV13, the J call TRBJ2-3, with 8 bases identical to TRBD2. Looked up from germline, CDR1 is PRHDT and CDR2 is FYEKMQ (reference sequence). The CDR3 spans 14 residues. V shed 1 base and J 4 bases; nucleotides not matched to a gene: 1. The CDR3 protein is CASSLVAGSDTQYF. The CDR3 coding sequence is TGTGCCAGCAGCTTAGTAGCGGGGTCAGATACGCAGTATTTT.

This clone appeared once. The chain recombines TRBV5-8 with TRBJ2-1; 7 bases match TRBD2. The CDR3 length is 12 residues. Germline-derived CDR1 and CDR2 are SGHTS and YDEGEE. Germline trimming cut 7 bases from V and 6 bases from J; bases unmatched to any gene: 4. CDR3 protein: CASGRAVNEQFF. CDR3 DNA: TGTGCCAGCGGGAGGGCCGTCAATGAGCAGTTCTTC. Looking up the rest from reference TRBV5-8 and TRBJ2-1 gives the full variable domain: EAGVTQSPTHLIKTRGQQATLRCSPISGHTSVYWYQQALGLGLQFLLWYDEGEERNRGNFPPRFSGRQFPNYSSELNVNALELEDSALYLCASGRAVNEQFFGPGTRLTVL.